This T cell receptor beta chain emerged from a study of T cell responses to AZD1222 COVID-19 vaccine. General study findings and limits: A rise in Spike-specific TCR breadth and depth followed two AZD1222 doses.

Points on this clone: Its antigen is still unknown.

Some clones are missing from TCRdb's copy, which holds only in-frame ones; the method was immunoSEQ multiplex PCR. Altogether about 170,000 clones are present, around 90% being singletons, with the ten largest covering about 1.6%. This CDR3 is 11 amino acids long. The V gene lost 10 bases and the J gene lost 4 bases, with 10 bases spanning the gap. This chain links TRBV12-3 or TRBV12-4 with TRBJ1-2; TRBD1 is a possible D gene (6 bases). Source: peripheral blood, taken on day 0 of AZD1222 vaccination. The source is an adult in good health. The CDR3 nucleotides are TGTGCCACCCAGGGGCTCTATGGCTACACCTTC. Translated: CATQGLYGYTF.